This T cell receptor beta chain was obtained from a study of regulatory T cells in long-lasting Graves disease. Study results and caveats: Peripheral blood alone, not thyroid tissue, underwent study. Relative to new patients (under 1,000), persistent patients exhibited greater sharing of public clonotypes (about 2,700). Persistent disease was associated with favored TRBV28 usage and with favored use of TRBJ1-2 and TRBJ2-5.

Time point of the sample: persistent/refractory GD, antithyroid drugs over 5 years with positive TRAb. PBMC-extracted RNA yielded the TCR library. The germline gives CDR1 MDHEN, CDR2 SYDVKM. The CDR3 extends over 13 amino acids. V was cut by 9 bases and J by 2 bases, with 14 bases left in between. This clonotype was counted ten times or more. Its antigen remains unknown. Researchers made TCR beta libraries by using iRepertoire HTBI primers and running Arm-PCR on CDR3 regions. In TCRdb, the multiplex PCR reads were re-called with MiXCR into one record per CDR3 protein. The sample yields about 470,000 distinct CDR3 sequences, around 20% seen once.

This TCR derives from a female donor with Graves disease. The chain joins TRBV28 to TRBJ2-7; possible D gene TRBD1, 6 bases. The specimen was peripheral blood mononuclear cells (PBMCs), collected when the disease was refractory, from a patient treated with antithyroid drugs. The CDR3 region is CASYTGNPYEQYF. The CDR3 DNA reads as TGTGCCAGTTACACAGGGAACCCCTACGAGCAGTACTTC.